The source of this T cell receptor (beta chain) is a study of blood T cell repertoires in COVID-19. Study context: Researchers got acute and convalescent COVID-19 samples from the United States, Italy and Spain.

How the authors handled the data: Researchers report that nucleated cell counts were estimated from reference gene primer amplification. Method: immunoSEQ multiplex PCR; TCRdb's copy keeps in-frame clones and lacks some. V and J calls plus clone size are reproduced from that table; the DNA served to infer D and trimming. Here the sample spans roughly 170,000 clones, 65% to 85% being singletons. The CDR3 totals 16 residues. The germline gives CDR1 KGHSH, CDR2 LQKENI. The trim removed 1 base at V and 6 bases at J, leaving 7 bases unmatched. The sequence derives from a middle-aged woman with acute COVID-19. Sequenced material: PBMCs or T cells enriched from blood (not recorded which). The V gene is TRBV18, the J gene TRBJ2-3, with TRBD2 matching over 10 bases. The DNA for the CDR3 is TGTGCCAGCTCACCACATGCTAGCGGGAGTGATGATACGCAGTATTTT. Amino acid sequence: CASSPHASGSDDTQYF.